The 14 T cell receptor beta chains presented below share a single source sample, sequenced in a study of beta chain features in type 1 diabetes. The isolated RNA, all of it, was reverse transcribed, so expressed TCRB transcripts were what got sequenced. Sequenced by immunoSEQ multiplex PCR; TCRdb stores in-frame clones only, minus some. The sample shows 200,000 to 250,000 clones, roughly 30% of them seen only once. Input material: central memory CD4+ T cells from blood. The receptors stem from a man aged 30 to 39 in good health.

Note on this clone: Other DNA sequences of this sample code for an identical CDR3. The rearrangement joins TRBV11-2 to TRBJ1-5; 7 bases line up with TRBD1. The CDR3 extends over 14 amino acids. V lost 5 bases and J lost 3; bases outside the gene matches: 4. Germline values: CDR1 SGHAT, CDR2 FQNNGV. CDR3 bases: TGTGCCAGCAGCCCCCAGGGGGTCAATCAGCCCCAGCATTTT. It encodes CASSPQGVNQPQHF.

Comment on this clone: Other DNA sequences within the sample encode an identical CDR3. This chain uses TRBV7-2 with TRBJ2-1; D may be TRBD2 (6 bases). This CDR3 is built from 15 residues. The germline V and J ends were trimmed by 0 bases and 2 bases, with 8 bases remaining between them. CDR1 is SGHTA and CDR2 is FQGNSA in the germline V gene. The DNA of the CDR3 is TGTGCCAGCAGCTTAGCGGGCGGGGCCTACAATGAGCAGTTCTTC. Amino acids: CASSLAGGAYNEQFF.

The chain recombines TRBV7-2 with TRBJ2-3; 11 bases are a match to TRBD2. CDR3 length equals 18 residues. The J segment lost 2 bases and the V segment lost 5 bases, leaving 12 bases of the junction unmatched. The germline gives CDR1 SGHTA, CDR2 FQGNSA. The DNA for the CDR3 is TGTGCCAGCAGCCTTACCGGGACTAGCGGTTACCACACAGATACGCAGTATTTT. Protein product: CASSLTGTSGYHTDTQYF.

The chain is built from TRBV6-5 and TRBJ2-1, with TRBD2 identical over 8 bases. Trimming cost V 0 bases and J 4 bases; bases outside gene matches: 5. The germline gives CDR1 MNHEY, CDR2 SVGAGI. The CDR3 consists of 16 residues. CDR3 sequence: CASSYSPSGYYNEQFF. The CDR3, as DNA: TGTGCCAGCAGTTACTCGCCTAGCGGGTATTACAATGAGCAGTTCTTC.

The chain is built from TRBV15 and TRBJ2-7; 8 positions agree with TRBD1. Germline loops: CDR1 LNHNV, CDR2 YYDKDF (reference sequence). Trimming removed 0 bases from V and 1 base from J; junction bases left unmatched: 8. This CDR3 contains 17 residues. In nucleotides, the CDR3 is TGTGCCACCAGCAGAGATGGAGGGACAGGATTATCCTACGAGCAGTACTTC. Protein sequence: CATSRDGGTGLSYEQYF.

The chain joins TRBV2 to TRBJ1-2; 9 bases map to TRBD1. V shed 7 bases, J shed 9 bases, and the junction held 3 bases outside the gene matches. Germline V gives CDR1 SNHLY, CDR2 FYNNEI. The CDR3 loop spans 11 amino acids. The CDR3 DNA sequence: TGTGCCAGCAAGGACAGGGGTCGCTACACCTTC. Protein: CASKDRGRYTF.

In this sample, this clone turned up once. The chain recombines TRBV30 with TRBJ1-5; 7 positions agree with TRBD1. This CDR3 spans 15 amino acids. V dropped 0 bases and J dropped 7; count of bases not matched to a gene: 9. The V gene's germline CDR1 is GTSNPN and CDR2 SVGIG (reference sequence). Here the CDR3 DNA reads TGTGCCTGGAGTGTACATGGAGGGGGCGGGCAGCCCCAGCATTTT. Translation: CAWSVHGGGGQPQHF.

This clone has only a few counts. The V gene is TRBV12-5, the J gene TRBJ1-1, with a possible D match to TRBD1 (6 bases). This CDR3 has 14 residues. Per germline, CDR1 LGHNT and CDR2 FRNRAP. Trimming shortened V by 2 bases and J by 1 base, and 8 bases separated the two germline ends. The DNA for the CDR3 is TGTGCTAGTGGTTTGCGACAGGCGAACACTGAAGCTTTCTTT. Translating gives CASGLRQANTEAFF.

This clone was detected only a few times. This chain's CDR3 is CASSYGPLTDTQYF. CDR3 bases: TGTGCCAGCAGCTACGGGCCGCTCACAGATACGCAGTATTTT. The chain links TRBV7-2 to TRBJ2-3, with D uncertain. The CDR3 sequence is 14 residues long. In germline, CDR1 is SGHTA, CDR2 FQGNSA. Trimming removed 4 bases at V and 2 bases at J, with 10 bases between.

This clone appeared a few times. The chain combines TRBV11-2 with TRBJ2-5; 7 bases map to TRBD1. The junction had 4 bases not matched to a gene; V was cut back by 4 bases and J by 5 bases. The length of the CDR3 is 13 residues. Germline CDR1 reads SGHAT; CDR2 reads FQNNGV. The CDR3 DNA reads TGTGCCAGCAGCTGGGACAGTAGGGAGACCCAGTACTTC. Its protein product is CASSWDSRETQYF.

The V and J genes are TRBV5-1 and TRBJ2-2; D is uncertain. Germline values: CDR1 SGHRS, CDR2 YFSETQ. The CDR3 consists of 13 residues. The V and J ends lost 4 bases and 5 bases respectively, with 9 bases between them. CDR3 amino acids: CASSLLGTGELFF. In nucleotides, the CDR3 is TGCGCCAGCAGCCTTCTGGGTACCGGGGAGCTGTTTTTT.

Of note for this clone: Other nucleotide sequences from this sample produce the same CDR3. The V and J genes are TRBV29-1 and TRBJ2-7; D remains unclear. The length of the CDR3 is 11 residues. Germline CDR1 SQVTM, CDR2 ANQGSEA. Trimming pared 0 bases from V and 3 bases from J, leaving 3 bases between. The CDR3 loop is CSVEDRYEQYF. The CDR3 DNA follows: TGCAGCGTTGAAGATCGCTACGAGCAGTACTTC.

This clone has just one count. This sequence joins TRBV19 and TRBJ2-5; a possible D gene is TRBD2 (6 bases). Germline V gene sequence: CDR1 LNHDA, CDR2 SQIVND (reference sequence). V was cut by 8 bases and J by 7 bases, with 17 bases left in between. This CDR3 contains 13 residues. The CDR3 DNA reads as TGTGCCAGTTCAGTGCAGGCCGGGGGGACCCAGTACTTC. This sequence encodes CASSVQAGGTQYF.

This clone was observed a single time. This chain uses TRBV4-2 with TRBJ1-3; 8 nucleotides align to TRBD1. CDR1 LGHNA and CDR2 YNFKEQ come from the germline V gene. Trimming removed 2 bases from V and 3 bases from J; junction bases left unmatched: 6. The CDR3 runs to 16 residues. The CDR3 DNA reads as TGTGCCAGCAGCCAACCCTCTGGACAGGGTGGAAACACCATATATTTT. Amino acids: CASSQPSGQGGNTIYF.